Presented here are 29 T cell receptor beta chains from one specimen sequenced in a study of blood T cells in healthy people across ages. With a J-beta primer mix and a sample-barcoded 5' primer, a second PCR ran roughly 6 to 12 cycles. TCRdb used MiXCR to reprocess the 5' RACE reads, holding one entry per CDR3 protein. Of around 850,000 distinct CDR3 sequences in the sample, 35% to 40% were seen once. The sample taken for sequencing was blood. The source is a man younger than 35 in good health.

The gene calls are TRBV12-3 or TRBV12-4 and TRBJ2-3; TRBD2 matches 13 bases. The CDR3 runs to 18 residues. The V and J ends lost 4 bases and 3 bases, in that order; junction bases with no gene match: 10. CDR3 sequence reads: CASSSPPTSGGLTDTQYF. CDR3 in DNA: TGTGCCAGCAGTTCTCCCCCGACTAGCGGGGGGTTAACAGATACGCAGTATTTT.

The chain couples TRBV6-2 or TRBV6-3 to TRBJ2-1, with a tentative D call TRBD2 (5 bases). The J call may be incorrect, as the DNA end agrees better with TRBJ2-7. The CDR3 is 13 residues long. Per germline, CDR1 MNHEY and CDR2 SVGEGT. CDR3: CASRDYSYNEQYF. The DNA of the CDR3 is TGTGCCAGCAGAGACTATTCCTACAATGAGCAGTACTTC.

The V call is TRBV11-2, the J call TRBJ1-1; 9 bases map to TRBD1. This CDR3 spans 14 amino acids. Unmatched junction bases numbered 7, after V lost 6 bases and J lost 5 bases. Germline CDR1 is SGHAT and CDR2 is FQNNGV. The CDR3 sequence: CASRRTGERTEAFF. Here the CDR3 DNA reads TGTGCCAGCAGAAGGACAGGGGAGAGGACTGAAGCTTTCTTT.

The rearrangement joins TRBV11-2 to TRBJ1-2; the match to TRBD1 covers 9 bases. The CDR3 sequence is 16 residues long. V shed 0 bases, J shed 4 bases, and the junction held 6 bases outside the gene matches. Germline assignment: CDR1 SGHAT and CDR2 FQNNGV. DNA for the CDR3: TGTGCCAGCAGCTTAGATATGGGACAGGGCGGCTATGGCTACACCTTC. Its protein is CASSLDMGQGGYGYTF.

V usage is TRBV6-5 and J usage is TRBJ2-2; perhaps D is TRBD1 or TRBD2 (5 bases each). The CDR3 is 19 residues long. CDR1 is MNHEY and CDR2 is SVGAGI in the germline V gene. V gave up 2 bases and J gave up 0 bases, with 19 bases separating them. The CDR3 region is CASSYRTIGLAANTGELFF. DNA for the CDR3: TGTGCCAGCAGTTACCGGACAATCGGCCTAGCTGCGAACACCGGGGAGCTGTTTTTT.

This clonotype was counted at least ten times. The chain combines TRBV12-3 or TRBV12-4 with TRBJ2-3; no definite D call. There are 12 residues in the CDR3. With 4 bases removed from V and 0 bases from J, the gap between germline ends came to 2 bases. The CDR3 DNA sequence: TGTGCCAGCAGTTACAGCACAGATACGCAGTATTTT. As protein: CASSYSTDTQYF.

The chain combines TRBV6-5 with TRBJ2-5, with D perhaps TRBD2 (6 bases). The V end lost 2 bases, the J end lost 2 bases, and 21 bases lay between the germline ends. The CDR3 covers 18 residues. The germline V gene encodes CDR1 MNHEY and CDR2 SVGAGI. The CDR3 region is CASSYNRPGGGTQETQYF. CDR3 DNA sequence: TGTGCCAGCAGTTACAATCGACCGGGTGGAGGGACTCAAGAGACCCAGTACTTC.

This clonotype appeared a few times. V and J are TRBV4-1 and TRBJ1-2; D call uncertain. Germline CDR1 and CDR2: MGHRA and YSYEKL. V was shortened by 0 bases and J by 1 base, with 9 bases between the two germline ends. This CDR3 has 15 residues. The CDR3 DNA is TGCGCCAGCAGCCAAGATCCGGCAAATAACTATGGCTACACCTTC. It encodes CASSQDPANNYGYTF.

The chain joins TRBV9 to TRBJ1-1; 9 nucleotides align to TRBD1. The CDR3 spans 15 residues. The V segment lost 2 bases and the J segment 5 bases; nucleotides outside the gene matches: 7. CDR1 is SGDLS, CDR2 YYNGEE, per germline. CDR3: CASSVTGTGSTEAFF. The CDR3 bases are TGTGCCAGCAGCGTGACCGGGACAGGGAGTACTGAAGCTTTCTTT.

The rearrangement joins TRBV6-6 to TRBJ2-7; 9 nucleotides agree with TRBD2. The CDR3 length is 11 residues. Germline CDR1 reads MNHNY; CDR2 reads SVGAGI (reference sequence). Trimming took 5 bases from V and 7 from J; bases not matched to a gene: 0. Written as DNA, the CDR3 is TGTGCCAGCAGTACTAGCGGGGAGCAGTACTTC. It translates to CASSTSGEQYF.

This clonotype was picked up a small number of times. This chain uses TRBV12-3 or TRBV12-4 with TRBJ1-5, with a possible D match to TRBD1 (6 bases). The CDR3 covers 13 residues. The ends were cut back, 5 bases at V and 4 bases at J, with 9 bases in the middle. CDR3 coding DNA: TGTGCCAGCAGTGAGACAGGTAATCAGCCCCAGCATTTT. As protein: CASSETGNQPQHF.

On this clonotype itself: A much larger clone is a single base away; this may be a read error. This chain links TRBV20-1 with TRBJ2-5, with TRBD1 matching over 8 bases. The germline V gene encodes CDR1 DFQATT and CDR2 SNEGSKA (reference sequence). The CDR3 has 12 residues. With V trimmed by 4 bases and J by 13 bases, 11 bases remained unmatched. This CDR3 is CSANRGSLERYF. The CDR3 DNA is TGCAGTGCTAACAGGGGGTCGCTCGAGCGGTACTTC.

This sequence joins TRBV6-5 and TRBJ2-5; 7 nucleotides line up with TRBD1. The J segment lost 5 bases and the V segment lost 2 bases, leaving 8 bases of the junction unmatched. The CDR3 consists of 15 residues. CDR1 MNHEY and CDR2 SVGAGI come from the germline V gene. The CDR3: CASSYDRAIQETQYF. CDR3 DNA sequence: TGTGCCAGCAGTTACGACAGGGCTATTCAGGAGACCCAGTACTTC.

The gene calls are TRBV12-3 or TRBV12-4 and TRBJ2-4; TRBD1 or TRBD2 may be the D gene (6 bases each). The J call may be wrong; the DNA end is better matched by TRBJ2-5. The length of the CDR3 is 15 residues. The CDR3 loop is CASSLYGGPLGTQYF. The CDR3 coding sequence is TGTGCCAGCAGTTTATACGGGGGCCCTCTTGGGACCCAGTACTTC.

V usage is TRBV5-5 and J usage is TRBJ1-1; possibly TRBD1 for D (5 bases). CDR1 and CDR2 (germline): SGHKS, YYEKEE (reference sequence). This CDR3 contains 14 residues. Trimming cost V 3 bases and J 5 bases, with 14 bases left between them. The CDR3: CASSWKGLGTEAFF. Here the CDR3 DNA reads TGTGCCAGCAGCTGGAAGGGGTTGGGAACTGAAGCTTTCTTT.

The chain is built from TRBV12-3 or TRBV12-4 and TRBJ2-2; D call uncertain. V lost 4 bases, J lost 4 bases, and 4 bases lay in between. The CDR3 has 12 amino acids. The CDR3 DNA is TGTGCCAGCAGTTGGCGCACCGGGGAGCTGTTTTTT. This encodes CASSWRTGELFF.

The sample holds many counts of this clonotype. The gene calls are TRBV2 and TRBJ1-2; unclear D gene. The CDR3 loop spans 14 amino acids. Per germline, CDR1 SNHLY and CDR2 FYNNEI. V dropped 6 bases and J dropped 6 bases, with 17 bases sitting between them. CDR3 nucleotides: TGTGCCAGCAGAGCAATCTGGGTCACAGATGGCTACACCTTC. Translating gives CASRAIWVTDGYTF.

The sample holds one count of this clonotype. The J gene is TRBJ1-5, the V gene TRBV4-3; D unclear. V lost 0 bases and J 2 bases, leaving 11 bases between the germline ends. The CDR3 spans 16 residues. The germline gives CDR1 LGHNA, CDR2 YSLEER. CDR3 protein: CASSQEPGYGNQPQHF. The CDR3 nucleotides read TGCGCCAGCAGCCAAGAACCGGGTTATGGCAATCAGCCCCAGCATTTT.

The chain employs TRBV4-3 and TRBJ2-3, with D unclear. This CDR3 contains 12 residues. Germline CDR1 and CDR2: LGHNA and YSLEER. Trimming cost V 0 bases and J 6 bases, with 4 bases left between them. In DNA form, the CDR3 reads TGCGCCAGCAGCCAAGAGATGGATACGCAGTATTTT. It codes for CASSQEMDTQYF.

This clonotype was found a few times. V gene TRBV5-5 combines with J gene TRBJ2-3; 7 bases map to TRBD1. The V gene end was trimmed by 3 bases and the J gene end by 6 bases; junction bases not matched to a gene: 13. The CDR3 consists of 16 residues. Germline-derived CDR1 and CDR2 are SGHKS and YYEKEE (reference sequence). CDR3 in amino acids: CASSSYRGKERDTQYF. In DNA, the CDR3 is TGTGCCAGCAGCTCCTACAGGGGTAAGGAAAGGGATACGCAGTATTTT.

Worth noting for this clonotype: Given a much more abundant clone one base away, this may be a read error. The chain combines TRBV9 with TRBJ2-1, with TRBD1 matching over 7 bases. This CDR3 spans 13 amino acids. V dropped 7 bases and J dropped 10; count of bases not matched to a gene: 11. Germline CDR1 and CDR2: SGDLS and YYNGEE. This CDR3 is CASSPTGSYEQFF. The CDR3 DNA follows: TGTGCCAGCTCGCCGACAGGGTCCTACGAGCAGTTCTTC.

The CDR3 spells CASSFRAVSYNEQYF. CDR3 sequence (DNA): TGTGCCAGCAGCTTCAGGGCAGTCTCCTACAATGAGCAGTACTTC. The chain carries TRBV5-5 and TRBJ2-1; tentatively, D is TRBD1 (5 bases). The DNA end favors TRBJ2-7, so the J call may be wrong. The length of the CDR3 is 15 residues. Germline lookup yields CDR1 SGHKS and CDR2 YYEKEE (reference sequence).

V is TRBV28 and J is TRBJ1-5; TRBD1 might be the D (6 bases). V was pared by 7 bases and J by 6 bases, with 13 bases between. The CDR3 length is 13 residues. CDR1 MDHEN and CDR2 SYDVKM come from the germline V gene. In DNA form, the CDR3 reads TGTGCCAGCACCACAGGGAGGAGTCAGCCCCAGCATTTT. It codes for CASTTGRSQPQHF.

On this clonotype itself: A much bigger clone sits one base away, suggesting this may be a read error. V usage is TRBV5-1 and J usage is TRBJ2-1, with D possibly being TRBD2 (6 bases). V lost 5 bases and J 5 bases, leaving 17 bases between the germline ends. Per the germline V gene, CDR1 is SGHRS and CDR2 is YFSETQ. The CDR3 spans 15 residues. CDR3 DNA: TGCGCCAGCAGGCACGGGCGGGGAATCGACAATGAGCAGTTCTTC. Its translation: CASRHGRGIDNEQFF.

This clonotype came up a few times. V and J are TRBV7-8 and TRBJ2-1, with D perhaps TRBD1 (6 bases). Trimming stripped 1 base from V and 6 bases from J, with 16 bases between. Germline CDR1 SGHVS, CDR2 FQNEAQ. CDR3 length: 16 amino acids. The CDR3 DNA sequence: TGTGCCAGCAGCTTAGAATGGGGGCCTCCCCTCAATGAGCAGTTCTTC. This gives the protein CASSLEWGPPLNEQFF.

The gene calls are TRBV6-2 or TRBV6-3 and TRBJ2-1; TRBD2 matches 7 bases. The CDR3 is 17 amino acids. V was pared by 0 bases and J by 3 bases, with 8 bases of the junction left unmatched. The germline V gene has CDR1 MNHEY and CDR2 SVGEGT. DNA for the CDR3: TGTGCCAGCAGTTACTCTCAGCGGGGTTTTCACTACAATGAGCAGTTCTTC. Translating gives CASSYSQRGFHYNEQFF.

The J gene is TRBJ1-1, the V gene TRBV29-1, with D possibly being TRBD1 (6 bases). The germline gives CDR1 SQVTM, CDR2 ANQGSEA. CDR3 length: 11 residues. Trimming removed 1 base at V and 7 bases at J, with 7 bases between. For the CDR3, the DNA is TGCAGCGTTGAAGGGACAGTTGAAGCTTTCTTT. It specifies CSVEGTVEAFF.

This clonotype was picked up many times. V and J are TRBV20-1 and TRBJ1-2, with D perhaps matching TRBD1 (5 bases). The ends were cut back, 3 bases at V and 8 bases at J, with 22 bases in the middle. There are 15 residues in the CDR3. Looked up from germline, CDR1 is DFQATT and CDR2 is SNEGSKA (reference sequence). CDR3 residues: CSASSISTDSVGYTF. The CDR3 DNA sequence: TGCAGTGCTAGTTCTATATCAACAGACAGTGTGGGCTACACCTTC.

V is TRBV4-3 and J is TRBJ2-3; weak D call: TRBD1 (6 bases). The ends were cut back, 0 bases at V and 4 bases at J, with 14 bases in the middle. CDR3 length: 16 amino acids. CDR1 LGHNA and CDR2 YSLEER come from the germline V gene. This chain's CDR3 is CASSQDRGVSADTQYF. CDR3 DNA: TGCGCCAGCAGCCAAGACAGGGGAGTGAGCGCAGATACGCAGTATTTT.